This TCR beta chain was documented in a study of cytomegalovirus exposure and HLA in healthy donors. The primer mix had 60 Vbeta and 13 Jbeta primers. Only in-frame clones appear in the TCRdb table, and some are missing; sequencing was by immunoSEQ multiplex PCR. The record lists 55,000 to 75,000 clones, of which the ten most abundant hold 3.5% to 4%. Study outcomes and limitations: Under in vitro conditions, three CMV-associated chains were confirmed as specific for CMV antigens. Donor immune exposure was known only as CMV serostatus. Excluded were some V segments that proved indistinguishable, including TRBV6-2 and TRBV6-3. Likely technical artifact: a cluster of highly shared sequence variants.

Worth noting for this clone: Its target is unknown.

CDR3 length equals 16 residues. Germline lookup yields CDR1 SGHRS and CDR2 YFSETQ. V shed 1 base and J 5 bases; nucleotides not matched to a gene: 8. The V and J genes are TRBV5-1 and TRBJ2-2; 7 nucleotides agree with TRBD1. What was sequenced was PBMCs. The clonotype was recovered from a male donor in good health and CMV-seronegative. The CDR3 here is CASSLYQTGKTGELFF. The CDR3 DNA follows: TGCGCCAGCAGCTTGTACCAGACAGGGAAAACCGGGGAGCTGTTTTTT.